Described below is a single T cell receptor beta chain sequence and its context. Antigen: not known. The data stem from a study of T cell responses to AZD1222 COVID-19 vaccine. Study-wide results and caveats: Donors were mostly white British, more females; clonal diversity possibly underestimated. Repertoires were obtained only post-peak T cell response. It was only 6 or 7 AZD1222 recipients who were seropositive at baseline.

The repertoire was sequenced with immunoSEQ multiplex PCR; TCRdb's copy has only in-frame clones and lacks some. Found here are about 150,000 clones, around 93% of them singletons; the top ten hold approximately 2.1%. The CDR3 is made up of 14 amino acids. V shed 1 base and J shed 6 bases, with 10 bases lying between them. Germline V gene sequence: CDR1 MGHRA, CDR2 YSYEKL. The rearrangement uses TRBV4-1 and TRBJ2-1; D not certain. Sequenced material: peripheral blood, taken on day 0 of AZD1222 vaccination. The clonotype originates from an adult in good health. The CDR3 coding sequence is TGCGCCAGCAGCCAAGTAGATCGGCCCAATGAGCAGTTCTTC. Amino acid sequence: CASSQVDRPNEQFF.